The 3 T cell receptor beta chains in this list originate from one sample, sequenced in a study of blood T cells in healthy people across ages. A J-beta primer mix and a sample-barcoded 5' primer were used in a second PCR of roughly 6 to 11 cycles. Using its own MiXCR run on the 5' RACE reads, TCRdb lists one record per CDR3 protein. The table includes around 1,100,000 distinct CDR3 sequences, 35% to 40% detected once. The sequenced sample was blood. The receptors originated from a man aged 18 to 30 in good health.

This clonotype was detected a few times. The chain is built from TRBV20-1 and TRBJ2-4; 8 nucleotides match TRBD2. With V trimmed by 3 bases and J by 5 bases, 18 bases remained unmatched. Germline V lookup: CDR1 DFQATT, CDR2 SNEGSKA (reference sequence). The CDR3 loop spans 18 amino acids. CDR3 region: CSARGLGVAGTTENIQYF. The CDR3 coding sequence is TGCAGTGCTAGGGGCCTAGGGGTAGCGGGGACCACGGAAAACATTCAGTACTTC.

A note on this clonotype: Sequence at one end of the junction differs from germline and may be a read error. The chain links TRBV12-3 or TRBV12-4 to TRBJ2-3; 8 bases agree with TRBD1. The CDR3 is 14 amino acids. In nucleotides, the CDR3 is TGTGCCAGCAGTAAGGACAGGGTGGCAGATACGGAGTATTTT. Residues: CASSKDRVADTEYF.

Here the CDR3 reads CASSQHRGARSYNEQFF. CDR3 sequence (DNA): TGTGCCAGCAGCCAACACCGGGGGGCCCGTTCCTACAATGAGCAGTTCTTC. The chain recombines TRBV4-2 with TRBJ2-1; tentative D call: TRBD2 (7 bases). The CDR3 is 17 amino acids. Germline-derived CDR1 and CDR2 are LGHNA and YNFKEQ. V was cut by 2 bases and J by 1 base, with 15 bases left in between.